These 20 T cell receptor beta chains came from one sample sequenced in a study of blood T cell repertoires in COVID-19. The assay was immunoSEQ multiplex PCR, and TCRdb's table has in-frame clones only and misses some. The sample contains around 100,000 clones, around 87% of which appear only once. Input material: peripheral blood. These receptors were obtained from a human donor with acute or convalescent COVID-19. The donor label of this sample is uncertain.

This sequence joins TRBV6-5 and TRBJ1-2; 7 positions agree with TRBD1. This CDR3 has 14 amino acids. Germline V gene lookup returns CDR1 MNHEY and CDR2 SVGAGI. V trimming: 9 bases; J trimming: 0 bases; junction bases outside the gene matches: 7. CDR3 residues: CASKQGTSNYGYTF. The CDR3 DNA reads TGTGCCAGTAAACAGGGGACATCTAACTATGGCTACACCTTC.

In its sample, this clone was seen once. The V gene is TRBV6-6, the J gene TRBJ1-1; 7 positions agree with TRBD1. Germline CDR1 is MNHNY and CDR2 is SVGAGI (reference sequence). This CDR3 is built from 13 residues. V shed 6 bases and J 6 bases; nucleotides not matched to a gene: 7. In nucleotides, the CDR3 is TGTGCCAGCAGAGACAGGGCTTTCTCTGAAGCTTTCTTT. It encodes CASRDRAFSEAFF.

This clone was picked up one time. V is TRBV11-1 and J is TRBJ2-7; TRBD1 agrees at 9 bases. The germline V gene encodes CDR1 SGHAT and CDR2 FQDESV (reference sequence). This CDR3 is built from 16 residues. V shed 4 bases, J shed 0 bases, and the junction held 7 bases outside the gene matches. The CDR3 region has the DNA TGTGCCAGCAGCTCGGGACAGGGTAGGAGCTCCTACGAGCAGTACTTC. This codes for CASSSGQGRSSYEQYF. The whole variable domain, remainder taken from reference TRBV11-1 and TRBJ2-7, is EAEVAQSPRYKITEKSQAVAFWCDPISGHATLYWYRQILGQGPELLVQFQDESVVDDSQLPKDRFSAERLKGVDSTLKIQPAELGDSAMYLCASSSGQGRSSYEQYFGPGTRLTVT.

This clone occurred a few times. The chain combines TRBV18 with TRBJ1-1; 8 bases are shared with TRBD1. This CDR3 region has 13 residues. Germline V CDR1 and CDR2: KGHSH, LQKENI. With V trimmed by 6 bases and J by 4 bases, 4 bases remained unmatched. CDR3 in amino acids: CASSTGVGTEAFF. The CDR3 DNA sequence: TGTGCCAGCTCGACAGGGGTTGGCACTGAAGCTTTCTTT.

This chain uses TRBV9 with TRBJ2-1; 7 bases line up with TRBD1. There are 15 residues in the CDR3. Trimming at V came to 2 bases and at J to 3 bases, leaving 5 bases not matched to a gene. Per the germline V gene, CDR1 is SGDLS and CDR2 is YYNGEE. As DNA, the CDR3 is TGTGCCAGCAGCGTCGCCAGGGGGAACTACAATGAGCAGTTCTTC. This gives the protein CASSVARGNYNEQFF.

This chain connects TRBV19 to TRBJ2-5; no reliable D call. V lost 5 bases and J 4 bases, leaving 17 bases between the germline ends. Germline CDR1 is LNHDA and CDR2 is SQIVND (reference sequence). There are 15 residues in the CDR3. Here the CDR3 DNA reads TGTGCCAGTAGTTCAGGCGAAGCAAACCGAGAGACCCAGTACTTC. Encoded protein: CASSSGEANRETQYF.

The CDR3 protein is CASSRRDRGSTDTQYF. CDR3 DNA sequence: TGTGCCAGCTCACGTCGAGACAGGGGATCCACAGATACGCAGTATTTT. The J gene is TRBJ2-3, the V gene TRBV18; 8 nucleotides align to TRBD1. This CDR3 is 16 amino acids long. The junction had 8 bases not matched to a gene; V was cut back by 4 bases and J by 2 bases. Germline-derived CDR1 and CDR2 are KGHSH and LQKENI.

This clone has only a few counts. The CDR3 sequence is CATSDSTYEQYF. In nucleotides, the CDR3 is TGTGCCACCAGTGATTCTACCTACGAGCAGTACTTC. V is TRBV24-1 and J is TRBJ2-7; D is unresolved. Deletions cut 2 bases from V and 2 bases from J, with 3 bases between. This CDR3 region has 12 residues. The germline gives CDR1 KGHDR, CDR2 SFDVKD.

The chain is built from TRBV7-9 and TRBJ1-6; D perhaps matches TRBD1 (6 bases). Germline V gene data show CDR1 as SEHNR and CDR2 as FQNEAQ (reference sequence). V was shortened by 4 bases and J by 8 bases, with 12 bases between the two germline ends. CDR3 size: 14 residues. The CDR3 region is CASSSIPGDSPLHF. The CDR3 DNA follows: TGTGCCAGCAGCTCGATTCCAGGGGATTCACCCCTCCACTTT.

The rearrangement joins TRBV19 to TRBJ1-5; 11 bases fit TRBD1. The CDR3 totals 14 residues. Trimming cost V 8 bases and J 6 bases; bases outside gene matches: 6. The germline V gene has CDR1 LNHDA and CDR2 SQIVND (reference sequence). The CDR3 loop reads CASRGQGAGQPQHF. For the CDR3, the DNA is TGTGCCAGTCGCGGACAGGGGGCCGGTCAGCCCCAGCATTTT.

The CDR3 DNA reads as TGTGCCAGCACCGGGACAATATACGAGCAGTACTTC. It encodes CASTGTIYEQYF. V is TRBV5-5 and J is TRBJ2-7; weak D call: TRBD1 (6 bases). Looked up from germline, CDR1 is SGHKS and CDR2 is YYEKEE (reference sequence). The CDR3 runs 12 residues. The V end lost 6 bases, the J end lost 4 bases, and 11 bases lay between the germline ends.

The CDR3 is CASSPNRQGNTEAFF. CDR3 bases: TGCGCCAGCAGCCCAAACCGACAGGGGAACACTGAAGCTTTCTTT. The chain carries TRBV5-1 and TRBJ1-1; 7 nucleotides match TRBD1. The CDR3 is 15 amino acids. Germline-derived CDR1 and CDR2 are SGHRS and YFSETQ. J gave up 1 base and V 4 bases, and 7 bases lay outside the gene matches.

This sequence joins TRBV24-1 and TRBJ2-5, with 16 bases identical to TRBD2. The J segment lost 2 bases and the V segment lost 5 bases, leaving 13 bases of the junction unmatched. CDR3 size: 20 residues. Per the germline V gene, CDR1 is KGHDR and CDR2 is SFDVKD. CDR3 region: CATSAPPGTSGGGHQETQYF. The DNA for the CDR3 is TGTGCCACCAGTGCCCCCCCCGGGACTAGCGGGGGGGGACATCAAGAGACCCAGTACTTC.

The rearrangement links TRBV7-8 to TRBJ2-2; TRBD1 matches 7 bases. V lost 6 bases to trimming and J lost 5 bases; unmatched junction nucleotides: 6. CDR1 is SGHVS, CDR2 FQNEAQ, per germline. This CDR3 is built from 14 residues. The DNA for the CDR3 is TGTGCCAGCAGTCGGGACAGAAAGACCGGGGAGCTGTTTTTT. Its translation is CASSRDRKTGELFF.

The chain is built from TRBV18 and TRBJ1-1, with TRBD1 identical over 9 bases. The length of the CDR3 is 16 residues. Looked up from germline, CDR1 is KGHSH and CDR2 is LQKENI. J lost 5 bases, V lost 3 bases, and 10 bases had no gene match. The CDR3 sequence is CASSPRERQGGTEAFF. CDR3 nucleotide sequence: TGTGCCAGCTCACCTCGCGAAAGACAGGGGGGAACTGAAGCTTTCTTT. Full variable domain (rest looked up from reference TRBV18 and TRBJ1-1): NAGVMQNPRHLVRRRGQEARLRCSPMKGHSHVYWYRQLPEEGLKFMVYLQKENIIDESGMPKERFSAEFPKEGPSILRIQQVVRGDSAAYFCASSPRERQGGTEAFFGQGTRLTVV.

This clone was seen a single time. CDR3 region: CASGGGHPPYGYTF. The CDR3 bases are TGTGCCAGCGGCGGGGGTCATCCACCGTATGGCTACACCTTC. The rearrangement uses TRBV13 and TRBJ1-2; D is perhaps TRBD1 (5 bases). CDR1 and CDR2 (germline): PRHDT, FYEKMQ (reference sequence). The CDR3 totals 14 residues. V lost 8 bases and J lost 5, with 18 bases in between.

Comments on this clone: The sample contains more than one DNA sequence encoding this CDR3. CDR3 sequence: CASSRSGGTDTQYF. CDR3 nucleotide sequence: TGTGCCAGCAGCCGCAGCGGGGGCACAGATACGCAGTATTTT. The chain employs TRBV3-1 (or the pseudogene TRBV3-2) and TRBJ2-3; 7 nucleotides match TRBD2. Germline V lookup: CDR1 LGHDT, CDR2 YNNKEL (reference sequence). V shed 4 bases and J 1 base; nucleotides not matched to a gene: 2. The CDR3 runs to 14 residues.

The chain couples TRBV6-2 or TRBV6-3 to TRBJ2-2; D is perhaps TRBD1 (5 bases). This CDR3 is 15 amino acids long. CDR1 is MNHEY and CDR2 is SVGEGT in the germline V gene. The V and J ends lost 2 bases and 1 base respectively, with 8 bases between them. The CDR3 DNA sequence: TGTGCCAGCAGTTACCAAGGACAGAACACCGGGGAGCTGTTTTTT. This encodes CASSYQGQNTGELFF.

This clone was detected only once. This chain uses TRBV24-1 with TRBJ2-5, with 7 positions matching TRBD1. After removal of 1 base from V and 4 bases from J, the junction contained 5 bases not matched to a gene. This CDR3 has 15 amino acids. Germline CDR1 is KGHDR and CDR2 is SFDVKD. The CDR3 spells CATSDFSAGGETQYF. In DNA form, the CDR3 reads TGTGCCACCAGTGATTTTTCCGCAGGGGGAGAGACCCAGTACTTC.

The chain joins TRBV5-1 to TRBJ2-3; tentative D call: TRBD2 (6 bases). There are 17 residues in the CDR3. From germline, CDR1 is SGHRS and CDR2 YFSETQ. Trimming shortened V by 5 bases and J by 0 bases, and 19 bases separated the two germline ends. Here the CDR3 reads CASRWPGTAASTDTQYF. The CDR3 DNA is TGCGCCAGCAGGTGGCCGGGGACTGCTGCTAGCACAGATACGCAGTATTTT.